This entry concerns a single T cell receptor beta chain. V shed 5 bases and J shed 0 bases, with 12 bases lying between them. Germline CDR1 reads WNHNN; CDR2 reads SYGVQD (reference sequence). This CDR3 is 15 amino acids long. Per the original methods: Reference gene primer amplification in the assay estimated nucleated cell counts. Sequenced by immunoSEQ multiplex PCR; TCRdb stores in-frame clones only, minus some. That table furnishes V, J and clone size, whereas the DNA furnished D and trimming. The data hold 400,000 to 550,000 clones, with roughly 91% observed a single time. The data belong to a study of blood T cell repertoires in COVID-19. Study-level information: Both acute and convalescent COVID-19 samples were obtained from the United States, Italy and Spain. The cDNA or gDNA used as material had been derived from T cells, B-cell-depleted T cells, or PBMCs.

The material sequenced was peripheral blood. The chain links TRBV10-1 to TRBJ2-3; a weak D match, TRBD1 (6 bases). The TCR was taken from a woman in her twenties or thirties with acute or convalescent COVID-19. Written as DNA, the CDR3 is TGCGCCAGCAGTCTCCGGACAGTTAGCACAGATACGCAGTATTTT. This translates into CASSLRTVSTDTQYF.